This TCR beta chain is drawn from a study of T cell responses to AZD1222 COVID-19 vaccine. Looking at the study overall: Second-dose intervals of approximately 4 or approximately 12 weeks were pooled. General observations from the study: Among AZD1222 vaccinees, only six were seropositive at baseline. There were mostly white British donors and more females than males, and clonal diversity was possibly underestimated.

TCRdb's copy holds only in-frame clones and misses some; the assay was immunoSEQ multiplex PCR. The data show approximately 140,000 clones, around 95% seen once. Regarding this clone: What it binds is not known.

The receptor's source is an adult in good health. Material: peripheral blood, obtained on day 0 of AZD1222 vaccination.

The CDR3 nucleotides read TGTGCCAGCAGCTTATCGGCTGGGGGCACAGATACGCAGTATTTT. It is translated as CASSLSAGGTDTQYF. The chain uses TRBV7-7 and TRBJ2-3; D ambiguous. V lost 2 bases to trimming and J lost 1 base, with 10 bases between them. Germline CDR1 is SSHAT and CDR2 is FNYEAQ (reference sequence). The CDR3 is 15 amino acids.